These 24 T cell receptor beta chains were sequenced from one sample in a study of T cell responses to AZD1222 COVID-19 vaccine. TCRdb's copy holds only in-frame clones and misses some; the assay was immunoSEQ multiplex PCR. The table records 83,000 or so clones, more than 70% of them present only once. The sequences come from peripheral blood, collected 28 days after the second AZD1222 dose. The origin of the receptors is an adult who received the AZD1222 COVID-19 vaccine.

The chain couples TRBV7-9 to TRBJ1-2; 7 positions match TRBD1. This CDR3 spans 16 amino acids. Trimming removed 4 bases from V and 0 bases from J; junction bases left unmatched: 8. Germline CDR1 and CDR2: SEHNR and FQNEAQ (reference sequence). CDR3 sequence: CASSSSDREANYGYTF. In DNA form, the CDR3 reads TGTGCCAGCAGCTCAAGTGACAGGGAAGCTAACTATGGCTACACCTTC.

For the CDR3, the DNA is TGTGCCAGCTCATCCGGGGTAGCAGATACGCAGTATTTT. This codes for CASSSGVADTQYF. The gene calls are TRBV18 and TRBJ2-3, with D perhaps TRBD2 (5 bases). Germline lookup yields CDR1 KGHSH and CDR2 LQKENI. Trimming stripped 5 bases from V and 4 bases from J, with 10 bases between. This CDR3 region has 13 residues.

The chain combines TRBV3-1 (or the pseudogene TRBV3-2) with TRBJ2-7; D is uncertain. Per the germline V gene, CDR1 is LGHDT and CDR2 is YNNKEL (reference sequence). This CDR3 comprises 15 residues. V lost 0 bases, J lost 3 bases, and 12 bases lay in between. The CDR3 bases are TGTGCCAGCAGCCAAGATGTACCCCCGTTCTACGAGCAGTACTTC. Protein: CASSQDVPPFYEQYF.

Many counts were recorded for this clone. J is TRBJ2-1 and V is TRBV5-4, with TRBD2 matching 14 bases. Looked up from germline, CDR1 is SGHNT and CDR2 is YYREEE (reference sequence). This CDR3 has 19 residues. V was clipped by 0 bases and J by 1 base; unmatched bases: 6. CDR3 DNA: TGTGCCAGCAGCTTGGGGGGACTAGCGGGAGTTAGGTCCTACAATGAGCAGTTCTTC. Translation: CASSLGGLAGVRSYNEQFF.

The rearrangement joins TRBV27 to TRBJ1-4, with D uncertain. V was shortened by 6 bases and J by 13 bases, with 21 bases between the two germline ends. CDR1 and CDR2 (germline): MNHEY, SMNVEV (reference sequence). The CDR3 contains 14 residues. This chain's CDR3 is CASSSLSGWVGLFF. As DNA, the CDR3 is TGTGCCAGCAGCTCCCTGAGCGGGTGGGTTGGACTGTTTTTT.

In its sample, this clone was seen a few times. The chain carries TRBV2 and TRBJ2-5, with 10 positions matching TRBD2. The junction had 9 bases not matched to a gene; V was cut back by 4 bases and J by 4 bases. The germline V gene has CDR1 SNHLY and CDR2 FYNNEI. The CDR3 sequence is 16 residues long. The CDR3 sequence is CASSAPGLAVGETQYF. In DNA form, the CDR3 reads TGTGCCAGCAGTGCCCCCGGACTAGCGGTGGGAGAGACCCAGTACTTC.

The genes are TRBV27 and TRBJ1-1; no clear D gene. V was clipped by 2 bases and J by 1 base, with 5 bases between them. The CDR3 length is 13 residues. Germline V gene data show CDR1 as MNHEY and CDR2 as SMNVEV (reference sequence). The CDR3 protein is CASSLAGNTEAFF. The CDR3 coding sequence is TGTGCCAGCAGTTTAGCAGGGAACACTGAAGCTTTCTTT.

The genes are TRBV10-1 and TRBJ2-2; possibly TRBD2 for D (6 bases). Germline V CDR1 and CDR2: WNHNN, SYGVQD (reference sequence). The CDR3 runs 14 residues. Trimming took off 6 bases at V and 7 bases at J, with 15 bases between the two ends. The CDR3 loop reads CASRRDFGGGELFF. CDR3 bases: TGCGCCAGCAGGCGGGACTTTGGAGGCGGGGAGCTGTTTTTT.

The rearrangement links TRBV6-5 to TRBJ1-1, with D perhaps TRBD1 (6 bases). This CDR3 comprises 13 residues. The germline V gene encodes CDR1 MNHEY and CDR2 SVGAGI. V lost 6 bases to trimming and J lost 8 bases, with 16 bases between them. The CDR3 is CASSRTDLGEAFF. The CDR3 DNA reads TGTGCCAGCAGCCGGACAGACCTGGGAGAAGCTTTCTTT.

This rearrangement joins TRBV6-5 to TRBJ1-1; D unresolved. Per germline, CDR1 MNHEY and CDR2 SVGAGI. This CDR3 is built from 12 residues. Trimming shortened V by 2 bases and J by 1 base, and 2 bases separated the two germline ends. The CDR3 coding sequence is TGTGCCAGCAGTTACGCGAACACTGAAGCTTTCTTT. This codes for CASSYANTEAFF.

This chain links TRBV19 with TRBJ2-4; 8 bases line up with TRBD1. Germline V lookup: CDR1 LNHDA, CDR2 SQIVND (reference sequence). The J segment lost 1 base and the V segment lost 1 base, leaving 15 bases of the junction unmatched. The CDR3 is made up of 20 amino acids. As DNA, the CDR3 is TGTGCCAGTAGTATAGCTGGGGGGAGACAGGGGAGAGGTGCCAAAAACATTCAGTACTTC. It encodes CASSIAGGRQGRGAKNIQYF.

Turning to this clone: This sample also contains other DNA sequences that code for the same CDR3. The chain recombines TRBV15 with TRBJ1-1; 7 nucleotides match TRBD1. CDR1 LNHNV and CDR2 YYDKDF come from the germline V gene (reference sequence). CDR3 length equals 17 residues. Unmatched junction bases numbered 7, after V lost 0 bases and J lost 0 bases. The CDR3 protein is CATSRDGKGAMNTEAFF. The CDR3 DNA reads as TGTGCCACCAGCAGAGATGGGAAGGGGGCGATGAACACTGAAGCTTTCTTT. The full variable domain, rest sourced from reference TRBV15 and TRBJ1-1, is DAMVIQNPRYQVTQFGKPVTLSCSQTLNHNVMYWYQQKSSQAPKLLFHYYDKDFNNEADTPDNFQSRRPNTSFCFLDIRSPGLGDTAMYLCATSRDGKGAMNTEAFFGQGTRLTVV.

V gene TRBV18 combines with J gene TRBJ2-3; TRBD1 aligns across 8 bases. Per germline, CDR1 KGHSH and CDR2 LQKENI. There are 16 residues in the CDR3. J was trimmed by 4 bases and V by 4 bases; bases with no gene match: 10. The chain's CDR3 is CASSRLDRGGADTQYF. The CDR3, as DNA: TGTGCCAGCTCACGTCTCGACAGGGGAGGTGCAGATACGCAGTATTTT.

This chain connects TRBV6-2 or TRBV6-3 to TRBJ1-4; D is possibly TRBD1 (6 bases). Germline loops: CDR1 MNHEY, CDR2 SVGEGT. CDR3 size: 17 residues. Trimming pared 4 bases from V and 2 bases from J, leaving 17 bases between. CDR3 DNA sequence: TGTGCCAGCAGTTTACAGGGACGTCTAGGGACTAATGAAAAACTGTTTTTT. It yields the protein CASSLQGRLGTNEKLFF.

The chain combines TRBV5-6 with TRBJ1-5; D ambiguous. Germline V gene sequence: CDR1 SGHDT, CDR2 YYEEEE. The CDR3 spans 14 residues. V dropped 1 base and J dropped 5 bases, with 10 bases sitting between them. The CDR3 DNA is TGTGCCAGCAGCTTGCAGGTGGTGGATCAGCCCCAGCATTTT. It translates to CASSLQVVDQPQHF.

The chain couples TRBV19 to TRBJ2-2; tentative D call: TRBD2 (6 bases). The V gene's germline CDR1 is LNHDA and CDR2 SQIVND (reference sequence). This CDR3 is 15 amino acids long. V lost 3 bases and J lost 4, with 12 bases in between. The DNA of the CDR3 is TGTGCCAGTAGTATCGGGGGATCGGGCACCGGGGAGCTGTTTTTT. Its protein product is CASSIGGSGTGELFF.

The chain has TRBV19 and TRBJ2-1, with D hard to call. Trimming stripped 2 bases from V and 6 bases from J, with 11 bases between. Looked up from germline, CDR1 is LNHDA and CDR2 is SQIVND (reference sequence). CDR3 length: 14 amino acids. CDR3 loop: CASSIIGIRNEQFF. In nucleotides, the CDR3 is TGTGCCAGTAGTATAATAGGGATCCGCAATGAGCAGTTCTTC.

The chain links TRBV7-2 to TRBJ2-7, with 9 bases matching TRBD2. CDR3 length: 15 amino acids. Trimming removed 1 base from V and 1 base from J; junction bases left unmatched: 2. Germline lookup yields CDR1 SGHTA and CDR2 FQGNSA. CDR3 in amino acids: CASSLGAGGSYEQYF. The CDR3 DNA is TGTGCCAGCAGCTTAGGGGCGGGAGGGTCCTACGAGCAGTACTTC.

The V call is TRBV7-3, the J call TRBJ2-5, with 9 bases identical to TRBD1. Trimming took 5 bases from V and 0 from J; bases not matched to a gene: 7. This CDR3 is 16 amino acids long. Germline CDR1 SGHTA, CDR2 FQGTGA. The CDR3 DNA sequence: TGTGCCAGCAGCCTGAGAAACAGGGGGCACCAAGAGACCCAGTACTTC. Protein product: CASSLRNRGHQETQYF.

V gene TRBV6-4 combines with J gene TRBJ1-5; D unresolved. The CDR3 has 13 amino acids. The germline gives CDR1 MRHNA, CDR2 SNTAGT. V lost 5 bases and J 4 bases, leaving 9 bases between the germline ends. CDR3 DNA sequence: TGTGCCAGCAGTTTCGGGCCGAATCAGCCCCAGCATTTT. It encodes CASSFGPNQPQHF.

The rearrangement joins TRBV15 to TRBJ2-7, with unresolved D. Germline-derived CDR1 and CDR2 are LNHNV and YYDKDF (reference sequence). There are 13 residues in the CDR3. V dropped 0 bases and J dropped 7 bases, with 10 bases sitting between them. The CDR3 coding sequence is TGTGCCACCAGCAGAGATCCACTACAGGAGCAGTACTTC. Protein sequence: CATSRDPLQEQYF.

This chain links TRBV29-1 with TRBJ1-2; 8 bases line up with TRBD1. The junction had 11 bases not matched to a gene; V was cut back by 4 bases and J by 7 bases. The CDR3 is 14 amino acids. Germline loops: CDR1 SQVTM, CDR2 ANQGSEA. The CDR3 DNA sequence: TGCAGCGTTGTGGGACAGGAAACTAACGGTGGCTACACCTTC. It encodes CSVVGQETNGGYTF.

This clone was recorded only once. The chain combines TRBV11-2 with TRBJ2-1, with D maybe TRBD2 (5 bases). Deletions cut 5 bases from V and 7 bases from J, with 12 bases between. Germline V gene lookup returns CDR1 SGHAT and CDR2 FQNNGV. The CDR3 extends over 13 amino acids. The DNA for the CDR3 is TGTGCCAGCAGCAAAACTAGGAGGAATGAGCAGTTCTTC. This sequence encodes CASSKTRRNEQFF.

This clone was recorded only once. CDR3 coding DNA: TGTGCCAGCAGTCTAGGCCTAGCGGGAGTGAGTTACAATGAGCAGTTCTTC. It codes for CASSLGLAGVSYNEQFF. The chain couples TRBV28 to TRBJ2-1, with TRBD2 identical over 10 bases. The CDR3 sequence is 17 residues long. Per germline, CDR1 MDHEN and CDR2 SYDVKM. The V segment lost 5 bases and the J segment 4 bases; nucleotides outside the gene matches: 11.